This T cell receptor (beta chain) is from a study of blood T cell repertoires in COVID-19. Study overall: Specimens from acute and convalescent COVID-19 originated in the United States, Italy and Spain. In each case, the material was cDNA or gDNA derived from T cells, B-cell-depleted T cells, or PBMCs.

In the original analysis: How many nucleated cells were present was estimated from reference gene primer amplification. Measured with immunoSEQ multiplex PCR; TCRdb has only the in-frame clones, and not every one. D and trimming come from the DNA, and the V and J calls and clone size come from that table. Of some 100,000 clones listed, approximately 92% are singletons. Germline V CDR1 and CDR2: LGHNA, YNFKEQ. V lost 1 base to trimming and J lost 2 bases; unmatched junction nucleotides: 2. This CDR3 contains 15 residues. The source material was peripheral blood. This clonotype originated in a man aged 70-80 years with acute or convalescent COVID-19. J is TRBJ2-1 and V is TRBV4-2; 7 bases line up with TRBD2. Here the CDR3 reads CASSQASGPYNEQFF. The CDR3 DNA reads TGTGCCAGCAGCCAAGCTAGCGGACCCTACAATGAGCAGTTCTTC.